This TCR beta chain derives from a study of cytotoxic CD8 clonotypes in ibrutinib-treated CLL. Turning to the study itself: Complete response was seen in 2 patients and partial in approximately 25; about twelve progressed and roughly 14 stayed remitted after a median approximately 70 months.

CDR1 and CDR2 (germline): SGHVS, FNYEAQ. This CDR3 is built from 13 residues. V lost 3 bases and J 9 bases, leaving 14 bases between the germline ends. Turning to this clone: Its antigen is as yet unknown.

The assay was immunoSEQ multiplex PCR, and TCRdb's table has in-frame clones only and misses some. The repertoire holds just under 70,000 clones, with approximately 70% as singletons. General study findings and limits: Pretreatment clonality was elevated relative to age-matched healthy donors and paralleled circulating CD8+ T-cell counts.

The sample here was PBMCs, taken after 12 months of ibrutinib treatment. This receptor was identified in a human donor with chronic lymphocytic leukemia. The genes are TRBV7-6 and TRBJ1-2; D remains unclear. The CDR3 reads CASSLPNEGSYTF. The CDR3 nucleotides are TGTGCCAGCAGCTTGCCCAATGAGGGAAGCTACACCTTC.